This TCR beta chain was recorded in a study of blood T cell repertoires in COVID-19. The wider study: Sites across the United States, Italy and Spain contributed samples from acute and convalescent COVID-19. Nucleic acid was either cDNA or gDNA, and it came from T cells, B-cell-depleted T cells, or PBMCs.

This CDR3 is built from 18 residues. V was pared by 4 bases and J by 7 bases, with 19 bases of the junction left unmatched. Germline assignment: CDR1 SGHRS and CDR2 YFSETQ. Assay used: immunoSEQ multiplex PCR; TCRdb lists only in-frame clones, some missing. This table holds 200,000 to 300,000 clones, roughly 89% found once. The receptor's source is a woman aged 40 to 55 who had recovered from COVID-19. The source material was peripheral blood. This rearrangement joins TRBV5-1 to TRBJ2-7; 11 bases are shared with TRBD2. Here the CDR3 DNA reads TGCGCCAGCAGCCCCGGGGTAGGTCGTCTAGCGGGGGGAAGGGAGCAGTACTTC. Amino acid sequence: CASSPGVGRLAGGREQYF.